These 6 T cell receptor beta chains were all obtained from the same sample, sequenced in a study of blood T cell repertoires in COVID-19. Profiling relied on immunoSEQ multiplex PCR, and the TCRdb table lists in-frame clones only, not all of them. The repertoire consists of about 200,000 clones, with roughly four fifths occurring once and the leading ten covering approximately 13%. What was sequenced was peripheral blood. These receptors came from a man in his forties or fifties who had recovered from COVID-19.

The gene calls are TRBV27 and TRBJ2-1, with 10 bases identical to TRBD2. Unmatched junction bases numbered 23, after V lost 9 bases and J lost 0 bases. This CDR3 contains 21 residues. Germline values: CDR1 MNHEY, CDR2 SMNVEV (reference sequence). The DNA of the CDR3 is TGTGCCAGGAGCACCCCCCTTGAGCGGGAGGGCCAACCGAGCTCCTACAATGAGCAGTTCTTC. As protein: CARSTPLEREGQPSSYNEQFF.

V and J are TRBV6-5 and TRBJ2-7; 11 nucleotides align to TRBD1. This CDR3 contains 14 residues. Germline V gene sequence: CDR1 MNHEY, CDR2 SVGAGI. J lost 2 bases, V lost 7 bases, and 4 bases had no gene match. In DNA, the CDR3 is TGTGCCAGCACCGGACAGGGGGCGCCCTACGAGCAGTACTTC. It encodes CASTGQGAPYEQYF.

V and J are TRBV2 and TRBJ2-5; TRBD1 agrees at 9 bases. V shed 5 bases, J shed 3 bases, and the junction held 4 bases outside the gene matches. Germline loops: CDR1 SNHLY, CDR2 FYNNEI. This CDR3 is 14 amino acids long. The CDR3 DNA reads TGTGCCAGCAGTACCGGGACAGGGAAAGAGACCCAGTACTTC. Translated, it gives CASSTGTGKETQYF.

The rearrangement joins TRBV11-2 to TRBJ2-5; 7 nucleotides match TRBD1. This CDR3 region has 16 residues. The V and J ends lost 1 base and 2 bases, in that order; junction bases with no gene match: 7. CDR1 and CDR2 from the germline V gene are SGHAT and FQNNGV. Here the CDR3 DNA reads TGTGCCAGCAGCTTAGGGTGGGTCAGGGGGCAAGAGACCCAGTACTTC. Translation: CASSLGWVRGQETQYF.

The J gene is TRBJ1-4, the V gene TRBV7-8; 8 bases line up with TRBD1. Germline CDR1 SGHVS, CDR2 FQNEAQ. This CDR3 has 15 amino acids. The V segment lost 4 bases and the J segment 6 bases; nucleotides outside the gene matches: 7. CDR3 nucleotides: TGTGCCAGCAGCTCAAAGACAGGGGAATATGAAAAACTGTTTTTT. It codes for CASSSKTGEYEKLFF.

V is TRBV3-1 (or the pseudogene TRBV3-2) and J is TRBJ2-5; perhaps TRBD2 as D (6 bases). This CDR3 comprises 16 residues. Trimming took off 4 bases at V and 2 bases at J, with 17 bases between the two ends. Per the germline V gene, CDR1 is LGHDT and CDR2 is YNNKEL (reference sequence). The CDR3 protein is CASSPPLMAGQETQYF. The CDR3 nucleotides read TGTGCCAGCAGCCCTCCCCTTATGGCGGGGCAAGAGACCCAGTACTTC.